These 7 T cell receptor beta chains came from one sample sequenced in a study of shared clonotypes between healthy human individuals. CD45RO-negative, CCR7-selected cells formed the naive CD8 fraction, which excluded terminally differentiated effector memory CD45RA+ cells. This table comes from immunoSEQ multiplex PCR, and its TCRdb copy is limited to in-frame clones, with some not included. This sample has millions of clones; 85% to 95% occur once, and the top ten carry roughly 1%. Sequences were obtained from naive CD8+ T cells sorted from blood. These receptors came from a man aged 18 to 35 in good health.

V gene TRBV13 combines with J gene TRBJ2-2; 7 nucleotides match TRBD2. Germline CDR1 reads PRHDT; CDR2 reads FYEKMQ (reference sequence). The CDR3 runs 16 residues. With V trimmed by 2 bases and J by 3 bases, 6 bases remained unmatched. The CDR3 here is CASSLSAGWDTGELFF. As DNA, the CDR3 is TGTGCCAGCAGCTTATCAGCGGGGTGGGACACCGGGGAGCTGTTTTTT.

This sequence joins TRBV7-6 and TRBJ2-5; 10 nucleotides line up with TRBD2. In germline, CDR1 is SGHVS, CDR2 FNYEAQ. The V and J ends lost 2 bases and 5 bases, in that order; junction bases with no gene match: 11. The CDR3 length is 17 residues. The CDR3 loop is CASSLTMLSGGEETQYF. DNA of the CDR3: TGTGCCAGCAGCTTAACTATGCTGAGCGGGGGGGAGGAGACCCAGTACTTC.

The chain links TRBV7-2 to TRBJ2-3; 7 nucleotides agree with TRBD2. The CDR3 sequence is 15 residues long. V dropped 5 bases and J dropped 5; count of bases not matched to a gene: 10. Germline V gene sequence: CDR1 SGHTA, CDR2 FQGNSA. The CDR3 DNA is TGTGCCAGCAGCGAAGGGTCTAGCGGAATAGATACGCAGTATTTT. Amino acid sequence: CASSEGSSGIDTQYF.

To note about this clone: Additional DNA sequences in this sample encode the identical CDR3. This rearrangement joins TRBV5-6 to TRBJ1-2; D perhaps matches TRBD1 (6 bases). There are 12 residues in the CDR3. Germline CDR1 reads SGHDT; CDR2 reads YYEEEE. With 1 base removed from V and 7 bases from J, the gap between germline ends came to 8 bases. For the CDR3, the DNA is TGTGCCAGCAGCTTGAGGGGGTTTGGCTACACCTTC. It codes for CASSLRGFGYTF.

The CDR3 region is CASSYSLAGYEQYF. CDR3 coding DNA: TGTGCCAGCAGTTACTCACTAGCGGGATACGAGCAGTACTTC. J is TRBJ2-7 and V is TRBV6-5; TRBD2 matches 10 bases. The CDR3 runs to 14 residues. Unmatched junction bases numbered 0, after V lost 0 bases and J lost 4 bases. Germline V gene sequence: CDR1 MNHEY, CDR2 SVGAGI.

This clone showed up just once. Distinct nucleotide sequences in the sample also encode this CDR3. The V gene is TRBV30, the J gene TRBJ2-7; D possibly corresponds to TRBD2 (6 bases). The ends were cut back, 0 bases at V and 4 bases at J, with 10 bases in the middle. The CDR3 is 13 amino acids. CDR1 is GTSNPN and CDR2 is SVGIG in the germline V gene (reference sequence). CDR3 DNA: TGTGCCTGGAGTGTGGGGGGTGATTACGAGCAGTACTTC. Translating gives CAWSVGGDYEQYF.

This sequence joins TRBV9 and TRBJ2-5; 9 bases match TRBD2. This CDR3 is 16 amino acids long. Germline values: CDR1 SGDLS, CDR2 YYNGEE. The ends lost 2 bases at V and 5 bases at J; junction bases unmatched: 10. The CDR3 sequence is CASSVLAGDLPETQYF. The CDR3 nucleotides read TGTGCCAGCAGCGTGTTAGCGGGGGACCTTCCTGAGACCCAGTACTTC.